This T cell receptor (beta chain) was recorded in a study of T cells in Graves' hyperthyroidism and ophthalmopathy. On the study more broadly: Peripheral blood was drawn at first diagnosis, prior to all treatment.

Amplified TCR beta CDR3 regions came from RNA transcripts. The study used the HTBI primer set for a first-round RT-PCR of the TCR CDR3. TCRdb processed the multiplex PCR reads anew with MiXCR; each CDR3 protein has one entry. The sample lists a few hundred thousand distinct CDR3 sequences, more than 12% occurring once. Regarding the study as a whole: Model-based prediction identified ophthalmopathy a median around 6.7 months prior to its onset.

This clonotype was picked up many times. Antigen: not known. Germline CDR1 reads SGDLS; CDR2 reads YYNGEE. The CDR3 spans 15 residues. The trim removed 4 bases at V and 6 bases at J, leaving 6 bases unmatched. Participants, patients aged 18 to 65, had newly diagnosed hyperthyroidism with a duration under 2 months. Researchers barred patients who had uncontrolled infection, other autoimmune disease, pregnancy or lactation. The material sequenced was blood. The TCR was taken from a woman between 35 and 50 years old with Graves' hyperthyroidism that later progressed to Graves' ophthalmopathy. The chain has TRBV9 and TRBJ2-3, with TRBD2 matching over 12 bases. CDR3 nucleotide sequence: TGTGCCAGCAGCCTAGCGGGAGGGCCATCTGATACGCAGTATTTT. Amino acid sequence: CASSLAGGPSDTQYF.